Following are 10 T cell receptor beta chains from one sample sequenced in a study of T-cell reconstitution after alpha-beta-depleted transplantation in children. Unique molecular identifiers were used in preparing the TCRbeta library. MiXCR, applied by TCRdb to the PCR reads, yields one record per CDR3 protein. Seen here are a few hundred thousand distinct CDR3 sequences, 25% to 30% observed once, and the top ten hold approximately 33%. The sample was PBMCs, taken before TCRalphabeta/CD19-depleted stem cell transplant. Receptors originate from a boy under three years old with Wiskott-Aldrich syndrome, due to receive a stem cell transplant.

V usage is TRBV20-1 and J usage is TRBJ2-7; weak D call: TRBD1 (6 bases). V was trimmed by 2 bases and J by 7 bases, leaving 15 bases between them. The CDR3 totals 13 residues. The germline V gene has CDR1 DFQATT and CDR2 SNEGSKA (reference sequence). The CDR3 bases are TGCAGTGCTAGAAGGGGGAGCTCGGGGGAGCAGTACTTC. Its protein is CSARRGSSGEQYF.

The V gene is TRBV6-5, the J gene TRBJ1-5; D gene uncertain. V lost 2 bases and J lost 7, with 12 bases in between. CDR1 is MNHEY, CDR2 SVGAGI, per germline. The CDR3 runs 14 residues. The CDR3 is CASSYAAGRQPQHF. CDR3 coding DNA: TGTGCCAGCAGTTACGCGGCAGGCAGACAGCCCCAGCATTTT.

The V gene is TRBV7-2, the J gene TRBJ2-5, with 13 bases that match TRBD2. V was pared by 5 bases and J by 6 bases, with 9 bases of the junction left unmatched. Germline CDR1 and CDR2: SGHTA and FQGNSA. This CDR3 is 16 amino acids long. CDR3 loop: CASSHDLGTSGKTQYF. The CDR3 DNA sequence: TGTGCCAGCAGCCACGACCTGGGGACTAGCGGGAAGACCCAGTACTTC.

The CDR3 region is CASSLGVGENGYTF. Here the CDR3 DNA reads TGCGCCAGCAGCTTGGGTGTAGGGGAGAATGGCTACACCTTC. The chain is built from TRBV5-1 and TRBJ1-2, with D tentatively TRBD1 (5 bases). The V end was cut by 0 bases, the J end by 6 bases, with 12 bases between. The V gene's germline CDR1 is SGHRS and CDR2 YFSETQ. CDR3 length equals 14 residues. Full variable domain (remainder filled in from reference TRBV5-1 and TRBJ1-2): KAGVTQTPRYLIKTRGQQVTLSCSPISGHRSVSWYQQTPGQGLQFLFEYFSETQRNKGNFPGRFSGRQFSNSRSEMNVSTLELGDSALYLCASSLGVGENGYTFGSGTRLTVV.

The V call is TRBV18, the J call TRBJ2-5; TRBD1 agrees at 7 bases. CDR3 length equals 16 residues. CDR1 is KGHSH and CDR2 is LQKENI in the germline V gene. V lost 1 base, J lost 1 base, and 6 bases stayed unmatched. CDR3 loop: CASSPRGRGTQETQYF. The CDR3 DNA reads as TGTGCCAGCTCACCACGGGGCAGGGGGACCCAAGAGACCCAGTACTTC.

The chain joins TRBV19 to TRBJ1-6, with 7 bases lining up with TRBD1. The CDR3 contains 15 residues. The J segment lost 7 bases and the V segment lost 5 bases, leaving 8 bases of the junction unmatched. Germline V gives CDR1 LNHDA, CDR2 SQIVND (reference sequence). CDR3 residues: CASSGPGQQNSPLHF. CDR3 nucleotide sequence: TGTGCCAGTAGTGGACCGGGACAGCAGAATTCACCCCTCCACTTT. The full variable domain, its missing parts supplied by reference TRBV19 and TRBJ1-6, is DGGITQSPKYLFRKEGQNVTLSCEQNLNHDAMYWYRQDPGQGLRLIYYSQIVNDFQKGDIAEGYSVSREKKESFPLTVTSAQKNPTAFYLCASSGPGQQNSPLHFGNGTRLTVT.

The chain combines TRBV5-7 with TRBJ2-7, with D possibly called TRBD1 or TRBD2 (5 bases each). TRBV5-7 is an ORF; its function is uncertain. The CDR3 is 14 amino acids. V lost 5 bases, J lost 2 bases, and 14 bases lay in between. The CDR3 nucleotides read TGTGCCAGCAGGGCCGGGACGGTGACCTACGAGCAGTACTTC. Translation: CASRAGTVTYEQYF.

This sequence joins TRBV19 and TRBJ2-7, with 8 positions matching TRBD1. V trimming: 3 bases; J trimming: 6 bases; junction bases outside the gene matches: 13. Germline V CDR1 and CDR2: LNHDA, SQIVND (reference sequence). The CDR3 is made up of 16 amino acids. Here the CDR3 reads CASSIRAPDRVSEQYF. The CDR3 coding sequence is TGTGCCAGTAGTATCAGAGCTCCGGACAGGGTAAGCGAGCAGTACTTC.

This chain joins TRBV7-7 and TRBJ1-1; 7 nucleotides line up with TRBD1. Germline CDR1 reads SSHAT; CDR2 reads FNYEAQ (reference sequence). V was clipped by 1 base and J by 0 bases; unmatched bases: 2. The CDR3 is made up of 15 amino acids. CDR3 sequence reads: CASSLGGQMNTEAFF. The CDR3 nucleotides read TGTGCCAGCAGCTTAGGGGGACAGATGAACACTGAAGCTTTCTTT.

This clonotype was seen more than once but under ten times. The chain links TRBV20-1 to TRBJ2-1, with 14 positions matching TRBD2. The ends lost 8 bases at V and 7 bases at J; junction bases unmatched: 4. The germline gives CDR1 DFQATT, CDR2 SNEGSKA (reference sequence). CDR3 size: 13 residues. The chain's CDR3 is CSWGLAGENEQFF. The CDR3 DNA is TGCAGTTGGGGACTAGCGGGAGAAAATGAGCAGTTCTTC.